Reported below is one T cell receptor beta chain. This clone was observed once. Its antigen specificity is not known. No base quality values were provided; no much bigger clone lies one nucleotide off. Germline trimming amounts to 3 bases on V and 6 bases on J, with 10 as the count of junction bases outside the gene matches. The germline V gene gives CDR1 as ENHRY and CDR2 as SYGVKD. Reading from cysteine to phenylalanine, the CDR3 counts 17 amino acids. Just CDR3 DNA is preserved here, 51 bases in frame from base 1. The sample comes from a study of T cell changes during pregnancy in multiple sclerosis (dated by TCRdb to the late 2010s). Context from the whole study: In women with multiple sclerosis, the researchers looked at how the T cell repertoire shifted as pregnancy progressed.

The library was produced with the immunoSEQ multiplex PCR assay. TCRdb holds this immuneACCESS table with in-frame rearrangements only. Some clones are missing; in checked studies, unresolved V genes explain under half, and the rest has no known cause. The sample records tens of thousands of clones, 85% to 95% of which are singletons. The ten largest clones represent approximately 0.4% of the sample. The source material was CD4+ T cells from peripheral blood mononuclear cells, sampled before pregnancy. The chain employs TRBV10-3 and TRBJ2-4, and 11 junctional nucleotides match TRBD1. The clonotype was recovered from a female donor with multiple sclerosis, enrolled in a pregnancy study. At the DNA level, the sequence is TGTGCCATCAGTGATAGCTTAGGACAGGGGGCGGGAAACATTCAGTACTTC. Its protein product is CAISDSLGQGAGNIQYF.